This T cell receptor (beta chain) was recovered during a study of beta chain features in type 1 diabetes. As for the study in general: Sorted cells, approximately 110 million in number, were examined across all samples.

General study findings and limits: When VDJ junctions were examined, type 1 diabetes patients showed fewer insertions and more deletions. Naive, central memory and regulatory TCRB repertoires appeared more similar among patients than healthy donors.

Reverse transcribing all isolated RNA meant expressed TCRB transcripts were sequenced. Method: immunoSEQ multiplex PCR; TCRdb's copy keeps in-frame clones and lacks some. The sample gives some 410,000 clones, approximately 10% of which show up once; roughly 0.046% is in the top ten. This clone was counted only a few times. Its antigen is as yet unknown. This TCR was sampled from a woman aged 18-35 years in good health. Sequencing was performed on naive CD4+ T cells from blood.

The CDR3 bases are TGTGCCAGCAGCCTGAACGGGAGGGAGAACACCGGGGAGCTGTTTTTT. Protein product: CASSLNGRENTGELFF. The rearrangement joins TRBV7-2 to TRBJ2-2; 8 nucleotides line up with TRBD2. Germline V gives CDR1 SGHTA, CDR2 FQGNSA. V shed 5 bases and J 1 base; nucleotides not matched to a gene: 6. There are 16 residues in the CDR3.